These 6 T cell receptor beta chains were sequenced from one sample in a study of blood T cell repertoires in COVID-19. TCRdb's table, derived via immunoSEQ multiplex PCR, lists solely in-frame clones and lacks some. The sample includes roughly 41,000 clones, approximately 83% seen only once; the top ten take approximately 15%. The sample was peripheral blood. Receptors originate from a human donor in a cohort sampled during active COVID-19. The donor label of this sample is uncertain.

DNA of the CDR3: TGTGCCAGCAGTCCAGCGGGGGCCAACGTCCTGACTTTC. Translating gives CASSPAGANVLTF. The gene calls are TRBV9 and TRBJ2-6; D unresolved. Trimming pared 5 bases from V and 4 bases from J, leaving 7 bases between. CDR1 is SGDLS and CDR2 is YYNGEE in the germline V gene. This CDR3 contains 13 residues.

The V and J genes are TRBV28 and TRBJ2-7; 9 bases line up with TRBD1. The CDR3 covers 14 residues. Germline values: CDR1 MDHEN, CDR2 SYDVKM. V was pared by 1 base and J by 4 bases, with 2 bases of the junction left unmatched. DNA of the CDR3: TGTGCCAGCAGTTTATACAGGGGGCTGTACGAGCAGTACTTC. As protein: CASSLYRGLYEQYF.

The chain joins TRBV5-4 to TRBJ2-7; TRBD1 matches 9 bases. Germline trimming cut 3 bases from V and 0 bases from J; bases unmatched to any gene: 10. This CDR3 spans 17 amino acids. Per germline, CDR1 SGHNT and CDR2 YYREEE (reference sequence). The CDR3 loop reads CASSSPGQGPLSYEQYF. The CDR3 DNA reads as TGTGCCAGCAGCTCCCCGGGACAGGGCCCTCTCTCCTACGAGCAGTACTTC.

The chain joins TRBV7-6 to TRBJ2-7, with D perhaps TRBD2 (5 bases). The germline CDR1 and CDR2 sequences are SGHVS and FNYEAQ. The V end lost 4 bases, the J end lost 5 bases, and 18 bases lay between the germline ends. The CDR3 has 15 amino acids. The CDR3: CASSSPGGWVHEQYF. CDR3 DNA sequence: TGTGCCAGCAGCTCACCCGGAGGTTGGGTCCACGAGCAGTACTTC.

The chain has TRBV30 and TRBJ1-6, with 7 nucleotides matching TRBD1. The CDR3 loop spans 14 amino acids. Per the germline V gene, CDR1 is GTSNPN and CDR2 is SVGIG (reference sequence). V was pared by 7 bases and J by 8 bases, with 11 bases of the junction left unmatched. In DNA, the CDR3 is TGTGCCTTTCATCGGGACAGTAACTATTCACCCCTCCACTTT. Encoded protein: CAFHRDSNYSPLHF.

The V and J genes are TRBV7-2 and TRBJ1-3; the D gene is possibly TRBD1 (6 bases). V was shortened by 3 bases and J by 1 base, with 7 bases between the two germline ends. Germline loops: CDR1 SGHTA, CDR2 FQGNSA. The CDR3 contains 14 residues. The CDR3: CASSFTGSGNTIYF. The CDR3 DNA sequence: TGTGCCAGCAGCTTTACAGGGTCTGGAAACACCATATATTTT.